This entry is about one TCR beta chain. Its antigen remains unknown. Trimming took 4 bases from V and 6 from J, leaving 18 bases between them. Germline V lookup: CDR1 DFQATT, CDR2 SNEGSKA (reference sequence). The CDR3 runs to 14 residues. For blood and skin samples, reverse transcription used TCR alpha and beta constant primers. Each CDR3 protein gets one entry after TCRdb re-called the UMI-ligation and nested PCR reads with MiXCR. The sample holds 15,000 to 20,000 distinct CDR3 sequences; approximately 9.6% are singletons and the top ten take under 7.5%. These data belong to a study of naive and memory T cell subsets. This sample's treatment: skin biopsy from PPD injection site in Mantoux-positive individual. Unsorted total RNA, about 1 to 1000 ng, was DNase treated before reverse transcription. TCR cDNA received a 3' ligated oligonucleotide that carried a UMI. Skin biopsies came from PPD injection sites in Mantoux-positive individuals.

General study findings and limits: TCRs were reportedly recovered from both biopsy types, mostly tuberculin test sites.

The sequenced sample was skin, obtained from a tuberculin skin test site. The clonotype comes from an adult in good health. The chain links TRBV20-1 to TRBJ1-2, with TRBD1 as a possible D gene (5 bases). The CDR3 region has the DNA TGCAGTGCTACGATGGGCCGGGGGTCTGATGGCTACACCTTC. Translation: CSATMGRGSDGYTF.